This T cell receptor (beta chain) was observed in a study of blood T cell repertoires in COVID-19. For the study at large: The United States, Italy and Spain provided the acute and convalescent COVID-19 samples.

Germline loops: CDR1 SGHVS, CDR2 FNYEAQ. With V trimmed by 5 bases and J by 4 bases, 6 bases remained unmatched. The CDR3 contains 15 residues. Assay: immunoSEQ multiplex PCR; the TCRdb copy retains only in-frame clones and omits some. The sample holds approximately 69,000 clones, less than 85% seen once. Sequences were obtained from peripheral blood. The chain combines TRBV7-6 with TRBJ1-5, with 9 bases fitting TRBD1. This sequence originates from a man in his 60s with acute or convalescent COVID-19. In DNA form, the CDR3 reads TGTGCCAGCAGCACGGACAGGGGACCAAATCAGCCCCAGCATTTT. This sequence encodes CASSTDRGPNQPQHF. Full variable domain (missing parts from reference TRBV7-6 and TRBJ1-5): GAGVSQSPRYKVTKRGQDVALRCDPISGHVSLYWYRQALGQGPEFLTYFNYEAQQDKSGLPNDRFSAERPEGSISTLTIQRTEQRDSAMYRCASSTDRGPNQPQHFGDGTRLSIL.